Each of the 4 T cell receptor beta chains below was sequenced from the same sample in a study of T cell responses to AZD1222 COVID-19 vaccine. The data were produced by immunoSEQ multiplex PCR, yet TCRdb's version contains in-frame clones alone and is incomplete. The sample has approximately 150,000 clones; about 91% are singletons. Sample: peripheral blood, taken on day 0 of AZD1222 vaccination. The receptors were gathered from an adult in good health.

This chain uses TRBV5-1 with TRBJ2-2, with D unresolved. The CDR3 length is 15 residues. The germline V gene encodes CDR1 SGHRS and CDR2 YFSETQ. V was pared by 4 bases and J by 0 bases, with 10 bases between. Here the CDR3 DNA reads TGCGCCAGCAGCCCTATTACAGCGAACACCGGGGAGCTGTTTTTT. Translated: CASSPITANTGELFF.

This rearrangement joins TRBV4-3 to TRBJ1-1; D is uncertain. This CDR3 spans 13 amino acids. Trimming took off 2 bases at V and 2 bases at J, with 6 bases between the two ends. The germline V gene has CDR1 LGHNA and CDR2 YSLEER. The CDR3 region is CASSQKGNTEAFF. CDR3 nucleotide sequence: TGCGCCAGCAGCCAAAAGGGAAACACTGAAGCTTTCTTT.

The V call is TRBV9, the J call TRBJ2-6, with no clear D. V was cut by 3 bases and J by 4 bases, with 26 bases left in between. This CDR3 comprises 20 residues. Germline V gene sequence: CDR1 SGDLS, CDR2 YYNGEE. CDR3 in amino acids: CASSEADGIDLVAGANVLTF. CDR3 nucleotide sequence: TGTGCCAGCAGCGAGGCGGACGGCATCGACTTGGTGGCGGGGGCCAACGTCCTGACTTTC.

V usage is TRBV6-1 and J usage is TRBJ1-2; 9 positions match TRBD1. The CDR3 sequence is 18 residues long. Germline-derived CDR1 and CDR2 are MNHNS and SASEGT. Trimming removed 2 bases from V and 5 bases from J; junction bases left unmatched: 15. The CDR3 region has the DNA TGTGCCAGCAGTGAAAACCGGCTGCGGGACAGGGATGGATATGGCTACACCTTC. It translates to CASSENRLRDRDGYGYTF.